The text below deals with one T cell receptor beta chain. This clonotype was seen more than once but under ten times. No cognate antigen has been identified for it. No much larger clonotype is one base removed from it; base qualities were not supplied. The sample comes from a study of CD8 T cells in ankylosing spondylitis (dated by TCRdb to about 2017). As for the study more broadly: To find TCR variants linked to disease, the study profiled T cell receptor beta repertoires in ankylosing spondylitis patients and healthy donors. In total, the full study cohort was made up of some 110 healthy donors and about two dozen ankylosing spondylitis patients. Peripheral blood was sampled, and synovial fluid was additionally collected from ankylosing spondylitis patients.

Sequencing was carried out with an Illumina HiSeq 2500. Quantitative 5'-RACE with molecular barcodes was used to prepare TCR beta libraries. Concerning the study's data processing: A new computational method, built on a probabilistic model of VDJ rearrangement, was used to identify disease-linked TCR variants. The public reads were run again by TCRdb, first through fastp at Q25 and then through MiXCR, and only productive beta chains were kept. CDR3 protein duplicates are merged, each entry listing the most common genes and DNA. Here the V and J calls rest on TCRdb's processing, not on the authors' analysis. In all, the sample holds under 250,000 distinct CDR3 sequences, and over 7% of those were seen once. The top ten clones comprise approximately 4.8% of the sample. From the cysteine up to the phenylalanine, the CDR3 has a length of 11 residues. This entry keeps only the CDR3 DNA: 33 bases, framed from base 1. Cut back by 3 bases and 3 bases, the V and J ends lie 6 bases apart. The germline V gene (reference sequence) specifies GTSNPN as CDR1 and SVGIG as CDR2.

General conclusions and limits of the study: Blood from ankylosing spondylitis patients appeared to be characterized by a TCR beta motif composed of about 8 highly homologous amino acid variants. Some TCR beta motif variants had previously been reported in synovial fluid and blood of reactive arthritis patients, which suggested common disease-initiation mechanisms. The disease-linked clones had a CD8+ phenotype and were found at relatively low frequencies in peripheral blood. The disease-linked clones were reported as significantly enriched in matched synovial fluid samples from ankylosing spondylitis patients.

The chain uses TRBV30 and TRBJ2-7; the D segment cannot be called with confidence. This sequence was found in a female donor with ankylosing spondylitis or in good health (not recorded which). Source material: blood, either unsorted or a sorted T cell fraction (not recorded which). Here the CDR3 is given as CAWSNLYEQYF. The nucleotide sequence is given as TGTGCCTGGAGCAATCTCTACGAGCAGTACTTC.